The 28 T cell receptor beta chains given below trace back to one sample, sequenced in a study of blood T cells in healthy people across ages. Combining a sample-barcoded 5' primer with a J-beta primer mix, a second PCR ran for roughly 7 to 12 cycles. TCRdb independently ran MiXCR on the 5' RACE reads; one entry per CDR3 protein. This table holds about 680,000 distinct CDR3 sequences, 45% to 50% found once. The sample was blood. These receptors all stem from a woman aged 55-75 years in good health.

The table lists this clonotype with a few counts. The chain is built from TRBV7-3 and TRBJ2-1; 11 positions agree with TRBD2. This CDR3 contains 17 residues. Germline V gene sequence: CDR1 SGHTA, CDR2 FQGTGA. J gave up 2 bases and V 6 bases, and 9 bases lay outside the gene matches. Here the CDR3 reads CASRGAGTSGTYNEQFF. The CDR3 DNA sequence: TGTGCCAGCAGGGGTGCCGGGACTAGCGGAACCTACAATGAGCAGTTCTTC.

Here the CDR3 DNA reads TGTGCCACCAGTGGGTCAGGAGGGGTACGTTTAAGCGGAGAGACCCAGTACTTC. This encodes CATSGSGGVRLSGETQYF. J is TRBJ2-4 and V is TRBV24-1; tentatively, D is TRBD2 (6 bases). The J call is doubtful: the DNA matches TRBJ2-5 better. Germline V CDR1 and CDR2: KGHDR, SFDVKD. The CDR3 sequence is 18 residues long.

This clonotype was observed once. The chain uses TRBV3-1 and TRBJ2-1; 7 bases fit TRBD1. V trimming: 0 bases; J trimming: 6 bases; junction bases outside the gene matches: 2. The CDR3 is 14 amino acids. The V gene's germline CDR1 is LGHDT and CDR2 YNNKEL (reference sequence). CDR3 nucleotide sequence: TGTGCCAGCAGCCAAGAGGGACAGCTCAATGAGCAGTTCTTC. Translating it yields CASSQEGQLNEQFF.

J is TRBJ2-5 and V is TRBV4-1, with a possible D match to TRBD2 (5 bases). Germline assignment: CDR1 MGHRA and CDR2 YSYEKL. The CDR3 contains 14 residues. V shed 1 base and J shed 4 bases, with 10 bases lying between them. The CDR3 coding sequence is TGCGCCAGCAGCCAAGCGCCTAGCAGAGAGACCCAGTACTTC. Its translation is CASSQAPSRETQYF.

This chain joins TRBV28 and TRBJ2-7; maybe TRBD2 (5 bases). Between the trimmed V and J ends, which lost 3 bases and 7 bases, there was a span of 25 bases. Germline lookup yields CDR1 MDHEN and CDR2 SYDVKM. The CDR3 is 17 amino acids. The CDR3 loop is CASSFLKPGSRGNEQYF. CDR3 nucleotides: TGTGCCAGCAGTTTCCTTAAACCGGGCTCCCGAGGGAATGAGCAGTACTTC.

The V and J genes are TRBV7-3 and TRBJ1-1; D unclear. V was shortened by 6 bases and J by 4 bases, with 15 bases between the two germline ends. The CDR3 consists of 14 residues. Germline CDR1 and CDR2: SGHTA and FQGTGA. The DNA of the CDR3 is TGTGCCAGCAGAACTAGGGCGGGGTCCACTGAAGCTTTCTTT. Protein product: CASRTRAGSTEAFF.

The chain links TRBV7-6 to TRBJ2-5; D ambiguous. Germline CDR1 SGHVS, CDR2 FNYEAQ. The CDR3 totals 13 residues. With 4 bases removed from V and 5 bases from J, the gap between germline ends came to 11 bases. The CDR3: CASSSTDYETQYF. The CDR3 nucleotides read TGTGCCAGCAGCTCGACCGATTATGAGACCCAGTACTTC. Full variable domain (missing parts from reference TRBV7-6 and TRBJ2-5): GAGVSQSPRYKVTKRGQDVALRCDPISGHVSLYWYRQALGQGPEFLTYFNYEAQQDKSGLPNDRFSAERPEGSISTLTIQRTEQRDSAMYRCASSSTDYETQYFGPGTRLLVL.

The rearrangement joins TRBV5-1 to TRBJ2-1; D not resolved. The germline CDR1 and CDR2 sequences are SGHRS and YFSETQ. With 1 base removed from V and 9 bases from J, the gap between germline ends came to 8 bases. The CDR3 length is 12 residues. The CDR3 spells CASSLLPSEQFF. The CDR3 DNA is TGCGCCAGCAGCTTGTTGCCCAGTGAGCAGTTCTTC. The variable domain in full, with the rest retrieved from reference TRBV5-1 and TRBJ2-1, is KAGVTQTPRYLIKTRGQQVTLSCSPISGHRSVSWYQQTPGQGLQFLFEYFSETQRNKGNFPGRFSGRQFSNSRSEMNVSTLELGDSALYLCASSLLPSEQFFGPGTRLTVL.

The rearrangement links TRBV5-1 to TRBJ2-5, with a weak D call TRBD1 (5 bases). Germline-derived CDR1 and CDR2 are SGHRS and YFSETQ. V was cut by 0 bases and J by 5 bases, with 17 bases left in between. The CDR3 runs to 16 residues. As DNA, the CDR3 is TGCGCCAGCAGCTTGGGACAGTGGGGTGGAACGGAGACCCAGTACTTC. Translation gives CASSLGQWGGTETQYF.

This rearrangement joins TRBV7-2 to TRBJ1-2; unclear D gene. Looked up from germline, CDR1 is SGHTA and CDR2 is FQGNSA. Trimming removed 1 base from V and 7 bases from J, with 7 bases in between. This CDR3 region has 12 residues. CDR3 amino acids: CASSLVLAGYTF. DNA of the CDR3: TGTGCCAGCAGCTTAGTCTTAGCTGGCTACACCTTC.

The rearrangement links TRBV3-1 to TRBJ2-1; a weak D match, TRBD2 (6 bases). The V and J ends lost 0 bases and 6 bases respectively, with 15 bases between them. The germline gives CDR1 LGHDT, CDR2 YNNKEL (reference sequence). This CDR3 has 16 amino acids. As DNA, the CDR3 is TGTGCCAGCAGCCAAGAAAAGGTCCTAGCGCCCAATGAGCAGTTCTTC. Protein product: CASSQEKVLAPNEQFF.

V and J are TRBV9 and TRBJ2-1, with 13 bases identical to TRBD2. The V segment lost 2 bases and the J segment 7 bases; nucleotides outside the gene matches: 6. The germline V gene has CDR1 SGDLS and CDR2 YYNGEE. CDR3 length: 16 amino acids. This chain's CDR3 is CASSVRTSGSSNEQFF. Here the CDR3 DNA reads TGTGCCAGCAGCGTCCGGACTAGCGGGAGTTCTAATGAGCAGTTCTTC.

The gene calls are TRBV5-4 and TRBJ2-3, with D perhaps matching TRBD2 (5 bases). Trimming took off 0 bases at V and 0 bases at J, with 14 bases between the two ends. Per germline, CDR1 SGHNT and CDR2 YYREEE (reference sequence). The length of the CDR3 is 17 residues. The CDR3, as DNA: TGTGCCAGCAGCTTGGCGCTGAGCGGAGGTAGCACAGATACGCAGTATTTT. Encoded protein: CASSLALSGGSTDTQYF.

The chain joins TRBV5-1 to TRBJ1-6; D gene ambiguous. The germline V and J ends were trimmed by 0 bases and 8 bases, with 15 bases remaining between them. Germline V gene lookup returns CDR1 SGHRS and CDR2 YFSETQ. The CDR3 extends over 16 amino acids. CDR3 nucleotides: TGCGCCAGCAGCTTGGGTGGGATGGTGATGGATTCACCCCTCCACTTT. Translating it yields CASSLGGMVMDSPLHF.

The rearrangement links TRBV7-2 to TRBJ1-1; 10 bases are shared with TRBD1. V trimming: 4 bases; J trimming: 9 bases; junction bases outside the gene matches: 14. This CDR3 is 16 amino acids long. Germline V gives CDR1 SGHTA, CDR2 FQGNSA. CDR3 coding DNA: TGTGCCAGCAGCTCCCGGACAGGGGGGACAATAAGGAAAGCTTTCTTT. It specifies CASSSRTGGTIRKAFF.

CDR3: CASSYADSSTDTQYF. The CDR3 nucleotides are TGTGCCAGCAGTTACGCGGACAGTAGCACAGATACGCAGTATTTT. The chain is built from TRBV6-2 or TRBV6-3 and TRBJ2-3; TRBD1 is a possible D gene (6 bases). Trimming pared 2 bases from V and 0 bases from J, leaving 9 bases between. The CDR3 has 15 amino acids. Germline CDR1 and CDR2: MNHEY and SVGEGT.

The rearrangement joins TRBV20-1 to TRBJ2-7; 8 nucleotides align to TRBD2. Germline V CDR1 and CDR2: DFQATT, SNEGSKA (reference sequence). J was trimmed by 5 bases and V by 5 bases; bases with no gene match: 8. The CDR3 is 13 residues long. Here the CDR3 DNA reads TGCAGTGCTGGGACTAGGGTCTGGGACGAGCAGTACTTC. Translated, it gives CSAGTRVWDEQYF.

This clonotype was counted a single time. This chain joins TRBV13 and TRBJ2-7; 12 bases fit TRBD1. CDR1 and CDR2 (germline): PRHDT, FYEKMQ (reference sequence). Trimming took 5 bases from V and 2 from J; bases not matched to a gene: 16. This CDR3 has 19 amino acids. The CDR3 nucleotides are TGTGCCAGCAGCGCAACTCTAGCCGGGACAGGGGGCAAGACCTACGAGCAGTACTTC. Protein product: CASSATLAGTGGKTYEQYF.

The chain links TRBV7-3 to TRBJ2-1, with TRBD1 matching over 8 bases. In germline, CDR1 is SGHTA, CDR2 FQGTGA. This CDR3 is built from 13 residues. The junction had 12 bases not matched to a gene; V was cut back by 6 bases and J by 14 bases. The CDR3 DNA reads TGTGCCAGCAGAAAAACCGGGACAGGAGCAGAGTTCTTC. It translates to CASRKTGTGAEFF.

The genes are TRBV18 and TRBJ2-4, with 10 bases matching TRBD1. Gene TRBJ2-7 matches the end of the DNA better, so the J call may be wrong. The germline CDR1 and CDR2 sequences are KGHSH and LQKENI. CDR3 length: 17 amino acids. Written as DNA, the CDR3 is TGTGCCAGCTCATATAGTTTGGTGGGACAGGGGAACTACGAGCAGTACTTC. Translated: CASSYSLVGQGNYEQYF.

This chain uses TRBV28 with TRBJ1-4; TRBD1 is a possible D gene (5 bases). Germline loops: CDR1 MDHEN, CDR2 SYDVKM. The CDR3 contains 13 residues. Deletions cut 7 bases from V and 6 bases from J, with 12 bases between. CDR3 in amino acids: CASTMSGHEKLFF. The DNA of the CDR3 is TGTGCCAGCACGATGTCGGGGCATGAAAAACTGTTTTTT.

V and J are TRBV28 and TRBJ2-1; D is unresolved. The CDR3 covers 14 residues. The V gene lost 8 bases and the J gene lost 7 bases, with 18 bases spanning the gap. The V gene's germline CDR1 is MDHEN and CDR2 SYDVKM. The CDR3: CASVAPTARNEQFF. The CDR3 nucleotides are TGTGCCAGCGTCGCGCCCACGGCCCGTAATGAGCAGTTCTTC.

This chain uses TRBV5-1 with TRBJ1-1, with 7 positions matching TRBD1. This CDR3 is built from 14 residues. Germline V lookup: CDR1 SGHRS, CDR2 YFSETQ. The V and J ends lost 4 bases and 5 bases, in that order; junction bases with no gene match: 8. The CDR3 DNA follows: TGCGCCAGCAGCCCCCCCCTGACAGGGACTGAAGCTTTCTTT. It is translated as CASSPPLTGTEAFF.

The rearrangement joins TRBV20-1 to TRBJ2-1; D possibly matches TRBD1 or TRBD2 (7 bases each). The CDR3 is 17 residues long. Germline V lookup: CDR1 DFQATT, CDR2 SNEGSKA (reference sequence). V lost 3 bases to trimming and J lost 0 bases, with 18 bases between them. CDR3 residues: CSASVSGGRVSYNEQFF. The CDR3 DNA is TGCAGTGCTAGTGTCTCAGGGGGGAGGGTCTCCTACAATGAGCAGTTCTTC.

J is TRBJ2-7 and V is TRBV21-1; TRBD1 is taken as the D call from the table, unchecked against the DNA. TRBV21-1 corresponds to a pseudogene. This CDR3 contains 14 residues. CDR3 in amino acids: CASSTRDGLYEQYF. In DNA, the CDR3 is TGTGCCAGCAGCACGAGGGACGGGCTCTACGAGCAGTACTTC.

The chain combines TRBV20-1 with TRBJ1-2; D is ambiguous. CDR3 length: 16 residues. CDR1 DFQATT and CDR2 SNEGSKA come from the germline V gene (reference sequence). Trimming left V 1 base short and J 8 bases short, with 23 bases between. CDR3 sequence reads: CSARGQSGRHLEGYTF. The CDR3 nucleotides are TGCAGTGCTAGAGGCCAATCAGGCAGGCATCTAGAGGGCTACACCTTC.

The rearrangement links TRBV7-2 to TRBJ2-5; D may be TRBD1 or TRBD2 (5 bases each). This CDR3 contains 14 residues. Trimming removed 6 bases from V and 11 bases from J, with 22 bases in between. The germline V gene encodes CDR1 SGHTA and CDR2 FQGNSA. The CDR3 here is CASRGDSSVGEQYF. The CDR3 DNA is TGTGCCAGCAGGGGAGACTCTTCTGTAGGGGAGCAGTACTTC.

A few counts support this clonotype. This rearrangement joins TRBV5-1 to TRBJ2-5; the D gene is possibly TRBD1 (5 bases). The length of the CDR3 is 14 residues. V lost 0 bases to trimming and J lost 3 bases, with 9 bases between them. Germline CDR1 SGHRS, CDR2 YFSETQ. This CDR3 is CASSLEGREETQYF. CDR3 bases: TGCGCCAGCAGCTTGGAGGGCAGGGAAGAGACCCAGTACTTC.